Listed below are T cell receptor beta chains from one sample, sequenced in a study of cytomegalovirus exposure and HLA in healthy donors. Profiling relied on immunoSEQ multiplex PCR, and the TCRdb table lists in-frame clones only, not all of them. The data hold some 110,000 clones, with about two thirds observed a single time. Input material: PBMCs. The receptors were sampled from a boy between 10 and 17 years old in good health and CMV-seronegative. Both conserved end residues are part of each CDR3. A D gene is named only where the DNA matches it firmly. The listing skips clone size in some rows; elsewhere it reads once, few, many or a size class.

TRBJ2-1 | TRBV7-9 | - | - | TGTGCCAGCAGCTTAGGGGGAGGGGGAACCGCCTACAATGAGCAGTTCTTC | CASSLGGGGTAYNEQFF
TRBJ2-1 | TRBV6-5 | - | TRBD2 | TGTGCCAGCAGCCCGGAGCTAGCGGACGAGCAGTTCTTC | CASSPELADEQFF
TRBJ2-2 | TRBV7-9 | - | - | TGTGCCGGGCGCCAAGGCACCGGGGAGCTGTTTTTT | CAGRQGTGELFF
TRBJ2-5 | TRBV5-1 | - | TRBD2 | TGCGCCAGCGCCCCTGAACTAGCGGGGCAAGAGACCCAGTACTTC | CASAPELAGQETQYF
TRBJ2-1 | TRBV28 | - | TRBD2 | TGTGCCAGCAGTGTACTAGCGGTGTTCTCCTACAATGAGCAGTTCTTC | CASSVLAVFSYNEQFF
TRBJ2-3 | TRBV11-2 | - | TRBD2 | TGTGCCAGCAGCTTAGTGATGATTAGCGGGGGAGGAGATACGCAGTATTTT | CASSLVMISGGGDTQYF
TRBJ2-7 | TRBV4-3 | - | TRBD2 | TGCGCCAGCAGCCAAGATATAGCGGGGGGTTACGAGCAGTACTTC | CASSQDIAGGYEQYF
TRBJ2-1 | TRBV21-1 | - | - | TGTGCCAGCAGAAAGGGACAGCCCGGGGATGAGCAGTTCTTC | CASRKGQPGDEQFF
TRBJ2-6 | TRBV7-2 | - | - | TGTGCCAGCAGACAGAACTCTGGGGCCAACGTCCTGACTTTC | CASRQNSGANVLTF
TRBJ2-1 | TRBV7-3 | - | TRBD1 | TGTGCCAGCAGCTTAAGGTCAGGGGGAGTTTATGAGCAGTTCTTC | CASSLRSGGVYEQFF
TRBJ2-1 | TRBV11-2 | - | - | TGTGCCAGCAGCAAGGGACTGCCGAATGAGCAGTTCTTC | CASSKGLPNEQFF
TRBJ2-2 | TRBV14 | - | - | TGTGCCAGCAGAGCTAGCGCCGGGGAGCTGTTTTTT | CASRASAGELFF
TRBJ1-1 | TRBV18 | - | - | TGTGCCAGCTCACCTCGCGGGGGCACTGAAGCTTTCTTT | CASSPRGGTEAFF
TRBJ2-5 | TRBV11-2 | few | TRBD2 | TGTGCCAGCAGCTTAGGGGGGAGGGCCCCTGGAGAGACCCAGTACTTC | CASSLGGRAPGETQYF
TRBJ2-7 | TRBV5-1 | - | TRBD1 | TGCGCCAGCAGCTCCCTTGAGGGGGCGGGCGAGCAGTACTTC | CASSSLEGAGEQYF
TRBJ1-4 | TRBV7-9 | - | TRBD1 | TGTGCCAGCAGCCCCTCGACAGGGGTCCGAGAAAAACTGTTTTTT | CASSPSTGVREKLFF
TRBJ2-5 | TRBV29-1 | - | - | TGCAGCCTCTCGGGAATGGGAAGCGAGACCCAGTACTTC | CSLSGMGSETQYF
TRBJ2-5 | TRBV6-1 | once | - | TGTGCCAGCATGAACACAGGGTCAGAGACCCAGTACTTC | CASMNTGSETQYF
TRBJ1-6 | TRBV7-2 | few | - | TGTGCCAGCAGCTTAGACAGGACCCCTTCACCCCTCCACTTT | CASSLDRTPSPLHF
TRBJ2-3 | TRBV5-1 | - | TRBD1 | TGCGCCAGCAGCACCCAAGCAGGGGGCTGGCGGGATACGCAGTATTTT | CASSTQAGGWRDTQYF
TRBJ2-5 | TRBV5-1 | few | TRBD2 | TGCGCCAGCAGCGGACTCGGGACTACCGAAGAGACCCAGTACTTC | CASSGLGTTEETQYF
TRBJ2-1 | TRBV30 | - | TRBD2 | TGTGCCTGGAGTCACGGGGGGATTACCTACAATGAGCAGTTCTTC | CAWSHGGITYNEQFF
TRBJ2-3 | TRBV7-3 | once | TRBD2 | TGTGCCAGCAGCTGGAAGCCTTTAGGGGGGACTAGCGGAGGGGGCTGCACAGATACGCAGTATTTT | CASSWKPLGGTSGGGCTDTQYF
TRBJ1-1 | TRBV7-9 | - | - | TGTGCCAGCAGCTTCATAGGGGGGGGCACTGAAGCTTTCTTT | CASSFIGGGTEAFF
TRBJ2-4 | TRBV7-2 | - | TRBD2 | TGTGCCAGCAGCTCTAGCGGGGTGGAAAACATTCAGTACTTC | CASSSSGVENIQYF
TRBJ2-1 | TRBV11-2 | - | - | TGTGCCAGCAGCTTAGATCTGGGCGGGATCATCTACAATGAGCAGTTCTTC | CASSLDLGGIIYNEQFF
TRBJ2-1 | TRBV28 | few | TRBD2 | TGTGCCAGCAGTTTCCCCCGACTAGCGGGAGTCTACAATGAGCAGTTCTTC | CASSFPRLAGVYNEQFF
TRBJ1-5 | TRBV27 | - | TRBD1 | TGTGCCAGCAGTTTATTAGCAGGGGGAGGCCAGCCCCAGCATTTT | CASSLLAGGGQPQHF
TRBJ2-1 | TRBV7-9 | - | - | TGTGCCAGCAGCCCATCCATTGGCGGTCTGGACAATGAGCAGTTCTTC | CASSPSIGGLDNEQFF
TRBJ1-1 | TRBV6-5 | - | - | TGTGCCAGCAGTTACTCGATGGCACCGAACACTGAAGCTTTCTTT | CASSYSMAPNTEAFF
TRBJ1-1 | TRBV6-6 | few | TRBD1 | TGTGCCAGCAGTTCCCACAGGGGGCGTACTGAAGCTTTCTTT | CASSSHRGRTEAFF
TRBJ2-1 | TRBV27 | few | - | TGTGCCAGCAGTCTCACAGGTTTTAGCTCCTACAATGAGCAGTTCTTC | CASSLTGFSSYNEQFF
TRBJ2-7 | TRBV9 | - | TRBD2 | TGTGCCAGCAGCGTAACTAGCGCCTCCTACGAGCAGTACTTC | CASSVTSASYEQYF
TRBJ1-6 | TRBV5-1 | - | TRBD1 | TGCGCCAGCAGCCCTGGGACAGGGGCTTCCTATAATTCACCCCTCCACTTT | CASSPGTGASYNSPLHF
TRBJ2-1 | TRBV6-5 | - | - | TGTGCCAGCAGCCTTTTTAATGGGGCTTACAATGAGCAGTTCTTC | CASSLFNGAYNEQFF
TRBJ1-2 | TRBV6-6 | - | TRBD1 | TGTGCCAGCAGTGCCCAGGGGGCGAGGGGTGGCTACACCTTC | CASSAQGARGGYTF
TRBJ2-1 | TRBV7-9 | - | - | TGTGCCAGCAGCTTTTTAGGAACAGACCCTTCGGATGAGCAGTTCTTC | CASSFLGTDPSDEQFF
TRBJ2-7 | TRBV4-1 | - | - | TGCGCCAGCAGCCAAGAACGGGATCGACCGTACGAGCAGTACTTC | CASSQERDRPYEQYF
TRBJ2-1 | TRBV7-9 | - | TRBD2 | TGTGCCAGCAGCCCATCCCTAGCGGTCTACAATGAGCAGTTCTTC | CASSPSLAVYNEQFF
TRBJ1-2 | TRBV7-3 | - | - | TGTGCCAGCCGTACGCCGGGAAACTATGGCTACACCTTC | CASRTPGNYGYTF
TRBJ1-2 | TRBV28 | - | TRBD1 | TGTGCCAGCAGCTACCGGGACAGTAGCTATGGCTACACCTTC | CASSYRDSSYGYTF
TRBJ2-3 | TRBV7-3 | - | - | TGTGCCAGCAGCTCCCCCCGCGGTACGCAGTATTTT | CASSSPRGTQYF
TRBJ1-4 | TRBV29-1 | - | - | TGCAGCGTTCTGCGGGTGACGGGAGAAAAACTGTTTTTT | CSVLRVTGEKLFF
TRBJ2-5 | TRBV7-2 | - | - | TGTGCCAGCAGCTTAAGTCGGGAGACCCAGTACTTC | CASSLSRETQYF
TRBJ2-2 | TRBV19 | - | - | TGTGCCAGTGAATACCGGGACTTCGACACCGGGGAGCTGTTTTTT | CASEYRDFDTGELFF
TRBJ1-1 | TRBV9 | - | - | TGTGCCAGCAGCGTAGCGGGGGGTTGGGCTGAAGCTTTCTTT | CASSVAGGWAEAFF
TRBJ1-1 | TRBV19 | - | TRBD1 | TGTGCCAGTAGTGCTACTGCAACACAGGGGCGAGGAGCTTTCTTT | CASSATATQGRGAFF
TRBJ1-5 | TRBV2 | - | TRBD1 | TGTGCCAGCAGTGGACAGGGGGGTCAGCCCCAGCATTTT | CASSGQGGQPQHF
TRBJ1-3 | TRBV7-2 | - | TRBD1 | TGTGCCAGCAGCTCCGACAGGGGCACTGGAAACACCATATATTTT | CASSSDRGTGNTIYF
TRBJ1-5 | TRBV18 | - | TRBD1 | TGTGCCAGCACTCAGGGGGATGAGGAGCCCCAGCATTTT | CASTQGDEEPQHF
TRBJ2-5 | TRBV2 | - | TRBD2 | TGTGCCAGCAGTGCCCGAGGACTAGCGGCAGGGGGGCAAGAGACCCAGTACTTC | CASSARGLAAGGQETQYF
TRBJ1-2 | TRBV7-6 | - | - | TGTGCCAGCAGCCCGGCAACAGGTCCGGGTGTGGGTGGCTACACCTTC | CASSPATGPGVGGYTF
TRBJ1-2 | TRBV6-5 | - | TRBD1 | TGTGCCACCAGGACAGGGGGCAACTATGGCTACACCTTC | CATRTGGNYGYTF
TRBJ2-7 | TRBV4-1 | few | - | TGCGCCAGCAGCCAAGTTTCGACTGGTGCCTACGAGCAGTACTTC | CASSQVSTGAYEQYF